This T cell receptor (beta chain) was sequenced for a study of blood T cell repertoires in COVID-19 (dated by TCRdb to about 2020). Notes on the research overall: Samples from collaborators originated in the United States, Italy and Spain and spanned both the acute and convalescent phases of COVID-19. The prospective study material was composed of cDNA or gDNA derived from T cells, B-cell-depleted T cells, or PBMCs. The dataset comprised deeply sampled blood TCRbeta repertoires from subjects exposed to, actively infected with, or recovered from COVID-19. The repertoires were released in a freely available public database meant as a resource for research on the immune response to SARS-CoV-2. Samples came from the ongoing ImmuneRACE study (first 160 participants) plus 1,254 subjects from 6 global collaborators. The sample metadata nearly always contained a de-identified subject ID, COVID-19 status, age in years and sex. HLA class I and class II types, where available, came from metadata supplied by the sample provider rather than from assay-based typing. The investigation overall reported the following: Clinical and demographic metadata were provided uncurated, with the amount varying by source and participant.

Whole blood was collected in K2EDTA tubes by collaborating institutions according to the institutions' own protocols. For TCRbeta analysis, collaborator samples were shipped as frozen whole blood, as isolated PBMCs, or as DNA extracted from either sample type. This clone was recorded only once. What this receptor recognizes is not known. Qualities for individual bases were not recorded, and no much larger clone is one base off. The immunoSEQ Assay, a bias-controlled multiplex PCR, was used to amplify TCRbeta CDR3 regions from genomic DNA. The published analysis was carried out like this. Within the assay, amplification of reference gene primers was used to estimate how many nucleated cells each sample contained. Sequence reads were collapsed and filtered to measure the absolute abundance of every unique TCRbeta CDR3 rearrangement. For each sample, productive Simpson clonality was calculated as the square root of Simpson's diversity index across productive rearrangements. Sourced from immuneACCESS, this table was stored by TCRdb with only in-frame sequences that have V and J called. A share of the clones is absent; for the studies checked, an unresolved V gene accounts for under half, and the remainder has no known explanation. The V and J calls and clone size come from that table; D and trimming were worked out from the DNA. Across this sample there are 29,000 or so clones, with nearly 80% seen only once. The biggest ten clones account for roughly half of the sample.

Counted from cysteine to phenylalanine, this CDR3 has 12 amino acids. This entry keeps only the CDR3 DNA: 36 bases, framed from base 1. The V and J ends are trimmed by 6 bases and 3 bases, leaving 9 bases between them. CDR1 and CDR2, per the germline V gene, are ENHRY and SYGVKD. In this chain, TRBV10-3 is recombined with TRBJ2-7, with TRBD1 perhaps the D gene, on 5 matching bases. The sequenced sample was peripheral blood. This clonotype was sampled from a woman aged 65 to 85 with acute or convalescent COVID-19. The CDR3 corresponds to CAIRGLYYEQYF. In nucleotide form, the sequence is TGTGCCATCAGGGGGCTGTACTACGAGCAGTACTTC.